This TCR beta chain appears in the sequencing data of a study of blood T cell repertoires in COVID-19. About the study: Sites across the United States, Italy and Spain contributed samples from acute and convalescent COVID-19.

This clone showed up just a few times. The V gene lost 3 bases and the J gene lost 6 bases, with 9 bases spanning the gap. Germline CDR1 LNHNV, CDR2 YYDKDF (reference sequence). The length of the CDR3 is 13 residues. The protocol was immunoSEQ multiplex PCR, while the TCRdb copy is restricted to in-frame clones and leaves out a portion. Of about 130,000 clones listed, roughly 83% are singletons. The sequence derives from a woman in her forties or fifties with acute or convalescent COVID-19. The V gene is TRBV15, the J gene TRBJ1-5; D is perhaps TRBD1 (5 bases). Sequencing was done on a sample of peripheral blood. The CDR3 here is CATSSREVQPQHF. Here the CDR3 DNA reads TGTGCCACCAGCAGCAGGGAGGTTCAGCCCCAGCATTTT. Together with reference TRBV15 and TRBJ1-5, the CDR3 gives the full variable domain: DAMVIQNPRYQVTQFGKPVTLSCSQTLNHNVMYWYQQKSSQAPKLLFHYYDKDFNNEADTPDNFQSRRPNTSFCFLDIRSPGLGDTAMYLCATSSREVQPQHFGDGTRLSIL.